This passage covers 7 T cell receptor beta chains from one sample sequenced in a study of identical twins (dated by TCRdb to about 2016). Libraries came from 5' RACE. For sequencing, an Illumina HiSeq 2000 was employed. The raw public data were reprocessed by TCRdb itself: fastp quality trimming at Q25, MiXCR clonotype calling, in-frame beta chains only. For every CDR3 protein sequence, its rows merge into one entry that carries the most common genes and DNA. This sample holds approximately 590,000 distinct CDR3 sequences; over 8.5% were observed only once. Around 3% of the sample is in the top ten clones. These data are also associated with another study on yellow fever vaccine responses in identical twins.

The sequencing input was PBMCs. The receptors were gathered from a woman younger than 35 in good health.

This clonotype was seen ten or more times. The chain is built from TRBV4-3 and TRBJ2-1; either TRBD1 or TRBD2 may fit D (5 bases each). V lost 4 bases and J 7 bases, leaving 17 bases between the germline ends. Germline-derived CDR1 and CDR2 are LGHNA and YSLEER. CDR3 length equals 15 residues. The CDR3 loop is CASSPSTGTRNEQFF. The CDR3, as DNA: TGCGCCAGCAGCCCCTCTACCGGGACGAGAAATGAGCAGTTCTTC.

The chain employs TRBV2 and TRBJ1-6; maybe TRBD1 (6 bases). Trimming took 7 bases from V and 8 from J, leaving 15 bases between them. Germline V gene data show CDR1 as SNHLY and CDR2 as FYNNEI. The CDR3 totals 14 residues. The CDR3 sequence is CASTLRGEDSPLHF. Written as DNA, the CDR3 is TGTGCCAGCACACTCAGGGGTGAGGATTCACCCCTCCACTTT. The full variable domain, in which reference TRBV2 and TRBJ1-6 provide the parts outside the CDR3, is EPEVTQTPSHQVTQMGQEVILRCVPISNHLYFYWYRQILGQKVEFLVSFYNNEISEKSEIFDDQFSVERPDGSNFTLKIRSTKLEDSAMYFCASTLRGEDSPLHFGNGTRLTVT.

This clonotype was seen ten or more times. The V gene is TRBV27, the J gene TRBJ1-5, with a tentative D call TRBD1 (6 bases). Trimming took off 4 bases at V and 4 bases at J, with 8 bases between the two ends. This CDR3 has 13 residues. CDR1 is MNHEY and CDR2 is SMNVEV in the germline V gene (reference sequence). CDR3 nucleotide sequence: TGTGCCAGCAGTTCTGACAGGAATCAGCCCCAGCATTTT. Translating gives CASSSDRNQPQHF.

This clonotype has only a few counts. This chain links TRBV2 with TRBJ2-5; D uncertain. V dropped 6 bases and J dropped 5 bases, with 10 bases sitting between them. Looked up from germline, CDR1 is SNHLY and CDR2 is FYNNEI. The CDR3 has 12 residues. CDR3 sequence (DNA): TGTGCCAGCAGCCTTATTTGGGAGACCCAGTACTTC. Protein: CASSLIWETQYF.

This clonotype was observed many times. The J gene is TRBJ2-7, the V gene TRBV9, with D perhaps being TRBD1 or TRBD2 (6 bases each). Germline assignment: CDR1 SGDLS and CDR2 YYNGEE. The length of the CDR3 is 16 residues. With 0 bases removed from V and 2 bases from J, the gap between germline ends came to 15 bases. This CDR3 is CASSVGGVRGTYEQYF. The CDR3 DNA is TGTGCCAGCAGCGTAGGCGGGGTCAGGGGAACCTACGAGCAGTACTTC.

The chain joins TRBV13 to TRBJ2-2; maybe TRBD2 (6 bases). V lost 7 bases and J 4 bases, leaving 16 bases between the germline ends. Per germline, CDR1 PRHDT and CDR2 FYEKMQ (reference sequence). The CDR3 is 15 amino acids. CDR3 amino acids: CASIGPSEGTGELFF. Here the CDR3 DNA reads TGTGCCAGCATCGGACCTAGCGAGGGCACCGGGGAGCTGTTTTTT. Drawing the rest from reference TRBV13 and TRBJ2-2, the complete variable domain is AAGVIQSPRHLIKEKRETATLKCYPIPRHDTVYWYQQGPGQDPQFLISFYEKMQSDKGSIPDRFSAQQFSDYHSELNMSSLELGDSALYFCASIGPSEGTGELFFGEGSRLTVL.

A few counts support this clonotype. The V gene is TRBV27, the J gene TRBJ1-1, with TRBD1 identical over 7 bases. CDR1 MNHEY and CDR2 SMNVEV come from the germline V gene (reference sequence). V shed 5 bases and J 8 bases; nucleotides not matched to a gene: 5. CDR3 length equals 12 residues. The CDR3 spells CASSKPTGEAFF. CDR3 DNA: TGTGCCAGCAGTAAACCGACAGGGGAAGCTTTCTTT.